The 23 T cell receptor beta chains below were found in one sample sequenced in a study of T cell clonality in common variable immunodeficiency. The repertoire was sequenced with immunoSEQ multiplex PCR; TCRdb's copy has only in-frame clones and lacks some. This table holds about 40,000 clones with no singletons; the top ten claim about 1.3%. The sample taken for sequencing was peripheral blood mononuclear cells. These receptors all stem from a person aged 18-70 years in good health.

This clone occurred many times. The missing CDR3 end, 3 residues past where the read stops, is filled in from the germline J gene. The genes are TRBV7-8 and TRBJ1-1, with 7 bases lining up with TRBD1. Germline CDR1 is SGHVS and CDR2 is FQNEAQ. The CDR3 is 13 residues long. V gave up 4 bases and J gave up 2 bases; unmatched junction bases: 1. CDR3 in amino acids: CASSSGGNTEAFF. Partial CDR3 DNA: TGTGCCAGCAGCTCAGGGGGAAACACTGAA.

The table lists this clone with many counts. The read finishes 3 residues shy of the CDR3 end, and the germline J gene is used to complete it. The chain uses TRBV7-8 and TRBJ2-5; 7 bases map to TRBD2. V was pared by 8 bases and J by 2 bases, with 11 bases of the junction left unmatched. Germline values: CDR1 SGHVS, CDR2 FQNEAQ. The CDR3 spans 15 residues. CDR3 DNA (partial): TGTGCCAGCGGGGCTAGCGGAACCGTTCAAGAGACC. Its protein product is CASGASGTVQET. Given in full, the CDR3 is CASGASGTVQETQYF. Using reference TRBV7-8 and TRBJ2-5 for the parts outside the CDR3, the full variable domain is GAGVSQSPRYKVAKRGQDVALRCDPISGHVSLFWYQQALGQGPEFLTYFQNEAQLDKSGLPSDRFFAERPEGSVSTLKIQRTQQEDSAVYLCASGASGTVQETQYFGPGTRLLVL.

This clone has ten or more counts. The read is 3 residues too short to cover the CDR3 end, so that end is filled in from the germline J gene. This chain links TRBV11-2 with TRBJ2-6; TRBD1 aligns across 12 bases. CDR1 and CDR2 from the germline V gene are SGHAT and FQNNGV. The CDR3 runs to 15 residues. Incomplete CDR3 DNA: TGTGCCAGCAGCCCTGGGACAGGGGGCCTGTCGCTC. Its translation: CASSPGTGGLSL. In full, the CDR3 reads CASSPGTGGLSLLTF.

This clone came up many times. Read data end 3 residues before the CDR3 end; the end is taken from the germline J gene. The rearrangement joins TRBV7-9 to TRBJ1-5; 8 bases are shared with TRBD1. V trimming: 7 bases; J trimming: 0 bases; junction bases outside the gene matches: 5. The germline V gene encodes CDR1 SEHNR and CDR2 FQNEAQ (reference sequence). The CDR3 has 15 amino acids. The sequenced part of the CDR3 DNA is TGTGCCAGCACCGGACAGGGCGGTAGCAATCAGCCC. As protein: CASTGQGGSNQP. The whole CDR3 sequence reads CASTGQGGSNQPQHF.

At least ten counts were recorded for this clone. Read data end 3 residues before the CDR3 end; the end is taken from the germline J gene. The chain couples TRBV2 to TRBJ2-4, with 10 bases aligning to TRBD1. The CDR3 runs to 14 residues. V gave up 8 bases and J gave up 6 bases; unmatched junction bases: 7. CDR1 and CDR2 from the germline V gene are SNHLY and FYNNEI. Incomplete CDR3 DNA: TGTGCCAGCCGTAGACAGGGGGCAGGAAACATT. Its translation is CASRRQGAGNI. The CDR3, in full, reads CASRRQGAGNIQYF.

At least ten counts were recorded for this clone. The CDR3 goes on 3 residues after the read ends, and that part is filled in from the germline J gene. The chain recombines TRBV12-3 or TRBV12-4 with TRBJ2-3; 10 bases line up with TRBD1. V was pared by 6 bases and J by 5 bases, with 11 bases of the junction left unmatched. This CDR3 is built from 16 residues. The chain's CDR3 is CASSLAGQGMKDTQYF. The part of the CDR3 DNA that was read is TGTGCCAGCAGCCTCGCGGGACAGGGGATGAAAGATACG.

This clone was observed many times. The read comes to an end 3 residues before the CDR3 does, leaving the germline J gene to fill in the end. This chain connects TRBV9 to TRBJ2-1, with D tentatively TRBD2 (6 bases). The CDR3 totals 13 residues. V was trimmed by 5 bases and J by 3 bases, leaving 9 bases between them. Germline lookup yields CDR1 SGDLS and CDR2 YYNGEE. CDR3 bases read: TGTGCCAGCAGTAGCGGAGTCTACAATGAG. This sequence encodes CASSSGVYNE. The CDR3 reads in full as CASSSGVYNEQFF.

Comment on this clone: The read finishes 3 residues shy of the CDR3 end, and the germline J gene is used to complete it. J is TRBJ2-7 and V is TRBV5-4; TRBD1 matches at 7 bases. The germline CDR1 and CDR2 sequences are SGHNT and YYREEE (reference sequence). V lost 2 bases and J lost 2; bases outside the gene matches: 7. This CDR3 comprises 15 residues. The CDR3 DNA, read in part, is TGTGCCAGCAGCTTTCGACAGGGCGGAGCCTACGAG. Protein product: CASSFRQGGAYE. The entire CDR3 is CASSFRQGGAYEQYF.

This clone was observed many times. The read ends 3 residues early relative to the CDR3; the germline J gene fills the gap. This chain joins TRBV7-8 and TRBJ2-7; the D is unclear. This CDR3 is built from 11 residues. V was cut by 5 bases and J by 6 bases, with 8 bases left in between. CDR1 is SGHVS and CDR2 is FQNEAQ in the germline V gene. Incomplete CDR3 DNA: TGTGCCAGCAGCCCCCTGGCCGAG. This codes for CASSPLAE. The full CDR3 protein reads CASSPLAEQYF. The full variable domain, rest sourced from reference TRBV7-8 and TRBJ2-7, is GAGVSQSPRYKVAKRGQDVALRCDPISGHVSLFWYQQALGQGPEFLTYFQNEAQLDKSGLPSDRFFAERPEGSVSTLKIQRTQQEDSAVYLCASSPLAEQYFGPGTRLTVT.

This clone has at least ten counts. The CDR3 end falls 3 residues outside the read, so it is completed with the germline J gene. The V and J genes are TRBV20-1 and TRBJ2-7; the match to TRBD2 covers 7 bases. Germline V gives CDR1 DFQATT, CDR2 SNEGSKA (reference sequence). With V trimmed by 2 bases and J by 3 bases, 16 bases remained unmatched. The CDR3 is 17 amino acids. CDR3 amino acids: CSARPKTGLVSIYEQYF. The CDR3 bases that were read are TGCAGTGCTAGACCCAAAACTGGACTAGTCTCGATCTACGAG.

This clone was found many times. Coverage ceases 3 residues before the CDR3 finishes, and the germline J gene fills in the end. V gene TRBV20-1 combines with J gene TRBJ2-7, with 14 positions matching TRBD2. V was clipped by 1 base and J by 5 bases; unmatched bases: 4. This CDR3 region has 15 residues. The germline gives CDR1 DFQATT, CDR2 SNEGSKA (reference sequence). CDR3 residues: CSARAGTSGSHEQYF. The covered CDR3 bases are TGCAGTGCTAGAGCAGGGACTAGCGGGAGCCACGAG.

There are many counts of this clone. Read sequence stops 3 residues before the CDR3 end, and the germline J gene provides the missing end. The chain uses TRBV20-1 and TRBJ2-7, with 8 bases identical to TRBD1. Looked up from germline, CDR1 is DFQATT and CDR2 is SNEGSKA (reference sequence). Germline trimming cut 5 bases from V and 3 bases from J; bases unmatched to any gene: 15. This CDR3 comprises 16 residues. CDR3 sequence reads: CSALIPGQDPRYEQYF. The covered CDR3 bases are TGCAGTGCTCTCATCCCGGGACAGGACCCCCGCTACGAG.

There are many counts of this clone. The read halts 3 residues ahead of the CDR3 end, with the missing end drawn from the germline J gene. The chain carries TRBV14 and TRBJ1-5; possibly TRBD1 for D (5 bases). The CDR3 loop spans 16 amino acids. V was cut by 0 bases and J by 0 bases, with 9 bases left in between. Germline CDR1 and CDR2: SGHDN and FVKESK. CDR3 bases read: TGTGCCAGCAGCCAAGATAGGGGATATAGCAATCAGCCC. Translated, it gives CASSQDRGYSNQP. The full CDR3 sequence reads CASSQDRGYSNQPQHF.

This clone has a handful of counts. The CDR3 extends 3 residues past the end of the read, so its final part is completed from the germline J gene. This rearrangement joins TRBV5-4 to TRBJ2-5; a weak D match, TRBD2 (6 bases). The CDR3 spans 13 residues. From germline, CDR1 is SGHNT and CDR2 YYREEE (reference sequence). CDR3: CASSLSGLDTQYF. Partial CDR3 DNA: TGTGCCAGCAGCTTGTCGGGACTTGATACC.

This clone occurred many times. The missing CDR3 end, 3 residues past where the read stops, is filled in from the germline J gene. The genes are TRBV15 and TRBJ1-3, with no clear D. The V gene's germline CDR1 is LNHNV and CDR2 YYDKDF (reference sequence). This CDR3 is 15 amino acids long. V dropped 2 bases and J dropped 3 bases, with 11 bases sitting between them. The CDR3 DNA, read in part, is TGTGCCACCAGCAGAACCGACCGGGGTGGAAACACC. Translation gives CATSRTDRGGNT. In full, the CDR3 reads CATSRTDRGGNTIYF.

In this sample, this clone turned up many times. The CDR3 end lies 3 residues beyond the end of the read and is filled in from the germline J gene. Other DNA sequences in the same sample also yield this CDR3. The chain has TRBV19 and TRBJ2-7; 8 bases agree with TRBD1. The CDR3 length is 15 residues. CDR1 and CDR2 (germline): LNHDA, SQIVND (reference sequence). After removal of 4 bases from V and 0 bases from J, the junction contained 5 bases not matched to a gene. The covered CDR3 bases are TGTGCCAGTAGTAGAGGACAGGGTGTCTCCTACGAG. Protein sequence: CASSRGQGVSYE. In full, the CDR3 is CASSRGQGVSYEQYF.

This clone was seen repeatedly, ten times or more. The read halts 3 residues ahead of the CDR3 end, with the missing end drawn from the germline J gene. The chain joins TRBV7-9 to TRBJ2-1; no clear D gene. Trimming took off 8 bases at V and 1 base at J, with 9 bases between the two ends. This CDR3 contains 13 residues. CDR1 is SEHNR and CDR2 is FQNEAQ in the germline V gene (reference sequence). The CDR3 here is CASDGSSYNEQFF. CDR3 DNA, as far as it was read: TGTGCCAGCGACGGGTCTTCCTACAATGAG.

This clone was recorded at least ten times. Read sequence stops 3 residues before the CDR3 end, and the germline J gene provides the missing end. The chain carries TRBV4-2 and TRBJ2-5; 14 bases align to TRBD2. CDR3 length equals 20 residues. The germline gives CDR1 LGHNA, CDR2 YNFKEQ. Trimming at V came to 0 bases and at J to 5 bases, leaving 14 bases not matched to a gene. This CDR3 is CASSQDPGGTSGSHFETQYF. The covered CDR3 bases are TGTGCCAGCAGCCAAGATCCGGGCGGGACTAGCGGGAGCCACTTTGAGACC.

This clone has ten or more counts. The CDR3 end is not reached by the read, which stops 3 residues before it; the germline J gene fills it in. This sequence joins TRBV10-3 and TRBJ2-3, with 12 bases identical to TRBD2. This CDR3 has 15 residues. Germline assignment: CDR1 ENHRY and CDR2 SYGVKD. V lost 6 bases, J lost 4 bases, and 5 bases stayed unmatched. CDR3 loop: CAISQLAGGPDTQYF. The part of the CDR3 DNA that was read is TGTGCCATCAGCCAACTAGCGGGAGGACCAGATACG.

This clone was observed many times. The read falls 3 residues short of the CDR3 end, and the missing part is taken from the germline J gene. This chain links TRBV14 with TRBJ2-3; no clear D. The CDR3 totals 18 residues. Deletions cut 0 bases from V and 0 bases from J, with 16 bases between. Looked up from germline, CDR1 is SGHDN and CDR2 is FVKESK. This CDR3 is CASSQDLNGLESTDTQYF. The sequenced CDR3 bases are TGTGCCAGCAGCCAAGATTTAAACGGGTTGGAAAGCACAGATACG.

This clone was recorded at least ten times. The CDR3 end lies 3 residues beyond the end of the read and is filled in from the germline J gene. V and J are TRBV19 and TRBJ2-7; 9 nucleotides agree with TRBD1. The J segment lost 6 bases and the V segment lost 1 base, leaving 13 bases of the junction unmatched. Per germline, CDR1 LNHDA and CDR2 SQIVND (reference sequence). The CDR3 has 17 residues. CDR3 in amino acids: CASSIAGWGQGLGEQYF. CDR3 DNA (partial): TGTGCCAGTAGTATAGCGGGCTGGGGACAGGGCCTCGGCGAG.

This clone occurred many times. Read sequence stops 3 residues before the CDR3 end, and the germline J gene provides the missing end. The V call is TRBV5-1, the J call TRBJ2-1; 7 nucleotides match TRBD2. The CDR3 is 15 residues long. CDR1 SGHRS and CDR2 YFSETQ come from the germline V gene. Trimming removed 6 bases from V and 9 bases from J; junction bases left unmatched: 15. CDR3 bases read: TGCGCCAGCACACCCATGGCGGGAGCAAGCGGTGAG. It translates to CASTPMAGASGE. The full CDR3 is CASTPMAGASGEQFF. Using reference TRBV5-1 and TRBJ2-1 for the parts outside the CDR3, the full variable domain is KAGVTQTPRYLIKTRGQQVTLSCSPISGHRSVSWYQQTPGQGLQFLFEYFSETQRNKGNFPGRFSGRQFSNSRSEMNVSTLELGDSALYLCASTPMAGASGEQFFGPGTRLTVL.

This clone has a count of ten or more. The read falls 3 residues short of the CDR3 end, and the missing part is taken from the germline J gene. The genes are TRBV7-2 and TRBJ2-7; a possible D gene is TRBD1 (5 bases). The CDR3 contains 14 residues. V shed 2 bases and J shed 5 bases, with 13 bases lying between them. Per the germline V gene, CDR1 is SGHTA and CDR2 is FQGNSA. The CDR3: CASSLPRGRHEQYF. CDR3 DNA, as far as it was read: TGTGCCAGCAGCTTACCTAGGGGAAGGCACGAG.